Listed below are T cell receptor beta chains from one sample, sequenced in a study of radiation and T cells in renal cell carcinoma. Repertoires were generated with immunoSEQ multiplex PCR, while TCRdb's copy carries only in-frame clones and drops some. Of 120,000 to 150,000 clones listed, approximately 86% were seen once; the top ten hold over 15%. The sample in question was blood, obtained from a patient whose treatment included radiotherapy and nephrectomy. The receptors were gathered from a woman aged 45-59 years with renal cell carcinoma. CDR3s include the opening cysteine and the closing phenylalanine or tryptophan. A D gene is named only where the DNA matches it firmly. Expanded clones get a size class; other rows say once, few or many, or leave the size out.

size: .; D: TRBD1; V: TRBV5-1; J: TRBJ1-3; CDR3: CASSLSQGARGNTIYF; DNA: TGCGCCAGCAGCTTGAGTCAGGGGGCGCGTGGAAACACCATATATTTT
size: .; D: TRBD2; V: TRBV28; J: TRBJ2-1; CDR3: CASSRDWRGVYNEQFF; DNA: TGTGCCAGCAGTCGTGACTGGCGGGGGGTTTACAATGAGCAGTTCTTC
size: few; D: .; V: TRBV6-1; J: TRBJ2-6; CDR3: CASSESRANVLTF; DNA: TGTGCCAGCAGTGAGTCCAGGGCCAACGTCCTGACTTTC
size: .; D: TRBD2; V: TRBV7-6; J: TRBJ2-3; CDR3: CASSPYVVTSGGDTQYF; DNA: TGTGCCAGCAGCCCGTACGTGGTGACTAGCGGGGGAGATACGCAGTATTTT
size: .; D: .; V: TRBV19; J: TRBJ1-4; CDR3: CASSILENEKLFF; DNA: TGTGCCAGTAGTATATTGGAAAATGAAAAACTGTTTTTT
size: .; D: .; V: TRBV4-3; J: TRBJ2-3; CDR3: CASSQDTAATSSTDTQYF; DNA: TGCGCCAGCAGCCAAGATACGGCGGCAACATCTAGCACAGATACGCAGTATTTT
size: once; D: TRBD2; V: TRBV7-2; J: TRBJ2-1; CDR3: CASSSFSGRAMNEQFF; DNA: TGTGCCAGCAGCTCCTTTAGCGGGAGGGCCATGAATGAGCAGTTCTTC
size: .; D: TRBD2; V: TRBV7-6; J: TRBJ2-7; CDR3: CASSLGTSGGPGEQYF; DNA: TGTGCCAGCAGCCTCGGGACTAGCGGGGGCCCCGGGGAGCAGTACTTC
size: .; D: TRBD2; V: TRBV4-3; J: TRBJ2-1; CDR3: CASSLGLADNEQFF; DNA: TGCGCCAGCAGCCTGGGACTAGCGGACAATGAGCAGTTCTTC
size: .; D: TRBD1; V: TRBV7-9; J: TRBJ1-3; CDR3: CASSSQTGGVRSSGNTIYF; DNA: TGTGCCAGCAGCTCACAGACAGGGGGCGTAAGGAGTTCTGGAAACACCATATATTTT
size: .; D: TRBD2; V: TRBV19; J: TRBJ2-3; CDR3: CASRGGAGGSDTQYF; DNA: TGTGCCAGTCGGGGGGGCGCGGGAGGGTCAGATACGCAGTATTTT
size: .; D: TRBD2; V: TRBV28; J: TRBJ2-7; CDR3: CASSRAPRGGQYF; DNA: TGTGCCAGCAGCCGGGCCCCCCGGGGGGGGCAGTACTTC
size: .; D: .; V: TRBV7-2; J: TRBJ2-5; CDR3: CASSLAGETQYF; DNA: TGTGCCAGCAGCTTAGCGGGAGAGACCCAGTACTTC
size: .; D: .; V: TRBV5-1; J: TRBJ2-7; CDR3: CASSVDRLYEQYF; DNA: TGCGCCAGCAGCGTGGACAGACTCTACGAGCAGTACTTC
size: .; D: .; V: TRBV5-1; J: TRBJ2-7; CDR3: CASSLAGRDYEQYF; DNA: TGCGCCAGCAGCTTGGCCGGGAGAGATTACGAGCAGTACTTC
size: .; D: .; V: TRBV5-8; J: TRBJ1-2; CDR3: CASSLRGSGGDAYGYTF; DNA: TGTGCCAGCAGCTTGCGGGGATCCGGTGGCGATGCCTATGGCTACACCTTC
size: .; D: TRBD1; V: TRBV7-9; J: TRBJ1-2; CDR3: CASSTGTGYGYTF; DNA: TGTGCCAGCAGCACCGGGACAGGGTATGGCTACACCTTC
size: .; D: .; V: TRBV28; J: TRBJ2-7; CDR3: CASRSGGRAYEQYF; DNA: TGTGCCAGCAGGTCGGGGGGCCGCGCCTACGAGCAGTACTTC
size: .; D: .; V: TRBV11-2; J: TRBJ2-1; CDR3: CASSPFNNEQFF; DNA: TGTGCCAGCAGCCCATTCAACAATGAGCAGTTCTTC
size: once; D: TRBD2; V: TRBV7-8; J: TRBJ2-1; CDR3: CASSSIAGGAYNEQFF; DNA: TGTGCCAGCAGCTCGATAGCGGGGGGGGCCTACAATGAGCAGTTCTTC
size: .; D: .; V: TRBV7-8; J: TRBJ1-5; CDR3: CASSKLGGGGQPQHF; DNA: TGTGCCAGCAGCAAGCTGGGTGGGGGGGGTCAGCCCCAGCATTTT
size: .; D: .; V: TRBV9; J: TRBJ2-2; CDR3: CASSVVGVTNTGELFF; DNA: TGTGCCAGCAGCGTAGTAGGAGTCACGAACACCGGGGAGCTGTTTTTT
size: .; D: .; V: TRBV5-5; J: TRBJ1-1; CDR3: CASSRAGGNTEAFF; DNA: TGTGCCAGCAGCAGGGCGGGAGGGAACACTGAAGCTTTCTTT
size: .; D: TRBD2; V: TRBV7-2; J: TRBJ2-7; CDR3: CASSLALAAYEQYF; DNA: TGTGCCAGCAGCTTGGCCCTAGCGGCCTACGAGCAGTACTTC
size: .; D: TRBD2; V: TRBV4-3; J: TRBJ2-1; CDR3: CASSQDLTSGNIDEQFF; DNA: TGCGCCAGCAGCCAAGATCTCACTAGCGGGAATATAGATGAGCAGTTCTTC
size: .; D: TRBD1; V: TRBV9; J: TRBJ2-3; CDR3: CASSVGRALQGAGTDTQYF; DNA: TGTGCCAGCAGCGTAGGGAGGGCGTTACAGGGGGCAGGCACAGATACGCAGTATTTT
size: .; D: .; V: TRBV6-1; J: TRBJ2-7; CDR3: CASSATGYSYEQYF; DNA: TGTGCCAGCAGTGCCACAGGCTACTCCTACGAGCAGTACTTC
size: .; D: TRBD1; V: TRBV7-2; J: TRBJ1-4; CDR3: CASSLVVGTGGEKLFF; DNA: TGTGCCAGCAGCTTAGTAGTGGGGACAGGGGGTGAAAAACTGTTTTTT
size: .; D: .; V: TRBV19; J: TRBJ1-4; CDR3: CASSLLGASDEKLFF; DNA: TGTGCCAGTAGTCTGCTTGGGGCTTCAGATGAAAAACTGTTTTTT
size: .; D: .; V: TRBV27; J: TRBJ2-7; CDR3: CASSLSGYRDNDYEQYF; DNA: TGTGCCAGCAGTTTATCGGGTTACCGGGACAATGACTACGAGCAGTACTTC
size: .; D: .; V: TRBV19; J: TRBJ1-1; CDR3: CATGLWLTEAFF; DNA: TGTGCTACCGGTTTGTGGCTCACTGAAGCTTTCTTT
size: few; D: .; V: TRBV28; J: TRBJ1-1; CDR3: CASSPPGVASTEAFF; DNA: TGTGCCAGCAGCCCCCCGGGGGTGGCAAGCACTGAAGCTTTCTTT
size: .; D: TRBD1; V: TRBV18; J: TRBJ2-2; CDR3: CASSLDRGRTGELFF; DNA: TGTGCCAGCTCACTGGACAGGGGAAGGACCGGGGAGCTGTTTTTT
size: .; D: TRBD2; V: TRBV5-4; J: TRBJ2-3; CDR3: CASSLVGGASTDTQYF; DNA: TGTGCCAGCAGCTTAGTCGGGGGGGCAAGCACAGATACGCAGTATTTT
size: .; D: TRBD2; V: TRBV5-4; J: TRBJ2-7; CDR3: CASSPREGRSYEQYF; DNA: TGTGCCAGCAGCCCCCGGGAGGGCCGATCCTACGAGCAGTACTTC
size: .; D: .; V: TRBV2; J: TRBJ2-3; CDR3: CAGAFTDTQYF; DNA: TGTGCCGGGGCGTTCACAGATACGCAGTATTTT
size: .; D: .; V: TRBV4-3; J: TRBJ2-5; CDR3: CASSQPLQLWRQETQYF; DNA: TGCGCCAGCAGCCAACCTCTTCAACTCTGGCGGCAAGAGACCCAGTACTTC
size: .; D: .; V: TRBV2; J: TRBJ1-4; CDR3: CATVPGRRNEKLFF; DNA: TGTGCCACCGTCCCGGGACGGAGAAATGAAAAACTGTTTTTT
size: .; D: .; V: TRBV27; J: TRBJ2-2; CDR3: CASSRGQTGELFF; DNA: TGTGCCAGCAGCCGGGGACAAACCGGGGAGCTGTTTTTT
size: .; D: .; V: TRBV7-3; J: TRBJ2-1; CDR3: CASNKDPSSYNEQFF; DNA: TGTGCCAGCAACAAGGATCCTAGCTCCTACAATGAGCAGTTCTTC
size: .; D: .; V: TRBV21-1; J: TRBJ2-5; CDR3: CASSNDRPQETQYF; DNA: TGTGCCAGCAGCAATGACAGGCCACAAGAGACCCAGTACTTC
size: medium-sized; D: .; V: TRBV15; J: TRBJ1-4; CDR3: CATSRDQRGNEKLFF; DNA: TGTGCCACCAGCAGAGATCAAAGGGGTAATGAAAAACTGTTTTTT
size: .; D: .; V: TRBV19; J: TRBJ2-7; CDR3: CASSIGRTYEQYF; DNA: TGTGCCAGTAGTATTGGCAGGACCTACGAGCAGTACTTC
size: .; D: .; V: TRBV27; J: TRBJ2-7; CDR3: CASTRSGSAYEQYF; DNA: TGTGCCAGCACCCGGAGTGGTAGTGCCTACGAGCAGTACTTC
size: .; D: .; V: TRBV6-5; J: TRBJ1-4; CDR3: CASSKGFQEKLFF; DNA: TGTGCCAGCAGCAAGGGGTTTCAAGAAAAACTGTTTTTT
size: .; D: .; V: TRBV5-1; J: TRBJ2-2; CDR3: CASSLLPGQGGELFF; DNA: TGCGCCAGCAGCTTGTTGCCAGGCCAGGGCGGGGAGCTGTTTTTT
size: .; D: .; V: TRBV11-2; J: TRBJ2-5; CDR3: CASSFGAGQETQYF; DNA: TGTGCCAGCAGCTTCGGGGCAGGGCAAGAGACCCAGTACTTC
size: .; D: TRBD1; V: TRBV28; J: TRBJ2-4; CDR3: CASSPGTGGESWKNIQYF; DNA: TGTGCCAGCAGTCCAGGGACAGGGGGCGAAAGTTGGAAAAACATTCAGTACTTC
size: .; D: TRBD1; V: TRBV9; J: TRBJ1-1; CDR3: CASSPRTGGPTEAFF; DNA: TGTGCCAGCAGCCCCCGGACAGGGGGGCCAACTGAAGCTTTCTTT
size: .; D: TRBD1; V: TRBV6-7; J: TRBJ2-5; CDR3: CASIPTGARARTQYF; DNA: TGTGCCAGCATCCCTACAGGGGCTCGGGCGAGGACCCAGTACTTC